A single sample gave rise to the 19 T cell receptor beta chains below, sequenced in a study of cytomegalovirus exposure and HLA in healthy donors. Both 60 Vbeta primers and 13 Jbeta primers went into the PCR. Sequencing was performed with immunoSEQ multiplex PCR; in TCRdb, only in-frame clones are kept and a portion is missing. The sample has about 170,000 clones; about four fifths are singletons. Material: PBMCs. The origin of the receptors is a woman in her fifties or sixties in good health and CMV-seropositive.

This clone was seen only a few times. The CDR3 reads CASTSDIYEQYF. For the CDR3, the DNA is TGTGCCAGCACCTCGGACATCTACGAGCAGTACTTC. The rearrangement links TRBV6-1 to TRBJ2-5; D is possibly TRBD1 (5 bases). The closer fit of TRBJ2-7 to the DNA end suggests the J call may be wrong. This CDR3 contains 12 residues. From germline, CDR1 is MNHNS and CDR2 SASEGT.

The chain has TRBV19 and TRBJ2-6; perhaps TRBD1 as D (5 bases). The CDR3 loop spans 19 amino acids. Trimming removed 5 bases at V and 0 bases at J, with 20 bases between. Germline CDR1 and CDR2: LNHDA and SQIVND (reference sequence). The chain's CDR3 is CASSPKSGYAPSGANVLTF. In nucleotides, the CDR3 is TGTGCCAGTAGTCCCAAATCAGGGTATGCGCCCTCTGGGGCCAACGTCCTGACTTTC.

The J gene is TRBJ2-7, the V gene TRBV7-8, with TRBD2 identical over 11 bases. The CDR3 contains 16 residues. Trimming at V came to 5 bases and at J to 7 bases, leaving 13 bases not matched to a gene. Germline assignment: CDR1 SGHVS and CDR2 FQNEAQ. CDR3 sequence reads: CASSGTSGRVPMEQYF. Here the CDR3 DNA reads TGTGCCAGCAGCGGGACTAGCGGCCGGGTGCCGATGGAGCAGTACTTC.

This clone was counted between two and nine times. The CDR3 DNA sequence: TGCGCCAGCAGCCAAGAAGACAGCCCGCGTCAGACTGCTTTCTTT. Residues: CASSQEDSPRQTAFF. The chain recombines TRBV4-3 with TRBJ1-1; maybe TRBD1 (5 bases). This CDR3 comprises 15 residues. V dropped 0 bases and J dropped 11 bases, with 19 bases sitting between them. Germline CDR1 and CDR2: LGHNA and YSLEER.

This sequence joins TRBV28 and TRBJ2-2; 10 positions match TRBD1. V gave up 8 bases and J gave up 6 bases; unmatched junction bases: 3. The CDR3 is made up of 13 amino acids. Germline CDR1 MDHEN, CDR2 SYDVKM. CDR3 amino acids: CASRTGGAGELFF. CDR3 in DNA: TGTGCCAGCCGGACAGGGGGGGCCGGGGAGCTGTTTTTT.

The chain couples TRBV7-9 to TRBJ2-7; 13 nucleotides align to TRBD2. The CDR3 extends over 16 amino acids. V lost 5 bases and J lost 5; bases outside the gene matches: 9. Germline V lookup: CDR1 SEHNR, CDR2 FQNEAQ (reference sequence). The DNA for the CDR3 is TGTGCCAGCAGCAGAGAATTAGGACTAGCGGGGGACGAGCAGTACTTC. Translated: CASSRELGLAGDEQYF.

The rearrangement joins TRBV2 to TRBJ1-5; D is possibly TRBD1 (5 bases). This CDR3 is built from 14 residues. V lost 0 bases to trimming and J lost 5 bases, with 8 bases between them. Germline V gene data show CDR1 as SNHLY and CDR2 as FYNNEI. This CDR3 reads CASSEAGPDQPQHF. Written as DNA, the CDR3 is TGTGCCAGCAGTGAAGCGGGGCCAGATCAGCCCCAGCATTTT.

The rearrangement uses TRBV15 and TRBJ1-1; 9 bases fit TRBD1. V lost 8 bases, J lost 2 bases, and 12 bases stayed unmatched. The CDR3 is 16 residues long. Per the germline V gene, CDR1 is LNHNV and CDR2 is YYDKDF (reference sequence). The CDR3 region is CATGGILDRGNTEAFF. CDR3 DNA: TGTGCCACCGGGGGGATATTGGACAGGGGAAACACTGAAGCTTTCTTT.

The gene calls are TRBV28 and TRBJ1-2, with TRBD1 as a possible D gene (6 bases). The CDR3 length is 14 residues. V was trimmed by 3 bases and J by 4 bases, leaving 12 bases between them. CDR1 and CDR2 from the germline V gene are MDHEN and SYDVKM. Written as DNA, the CDR3 is TGTGCCAGCAGTTTGGGGGCAGGGAGCTATGGCTACACCTTC. Translated, it gives CASSLGAGSYGYTF.

The chain links TRBV29-1 to TRBJ2-2; 10 bases line up with TRBD2. The germline V gene has CDR1 SQVTM and CDR2 ANQGSEA. This CDR3 region has 15 residues. V shed 2 bases and J 4 bases; nucleotides not matched to a gene: 4. Here the CDR3 reads CSVERTSGTTGELFF. The CDR3 DNA reads as TGCAGCGTTGAACGGACTAGCGGAACCACCGGGGAGCTGTTTTTT.

CDR3 sequence: CASSPSTGKGYTF. DNA for the CDR3: TGTGCCAGCAGCCCATCGACAGGGAAAGGCTACACCTTC. The chain couples TRBV7-9 to TRBJ1-2; 7 nucleotides align to TRBD1. The CDR3 spans 13 residues. V gave up 5 bases and J gave up 8 bases; unmatched junction bases: 8. The V gene's germline CDR1 is SEHNR and CDR2 FQNEAQ (reference sequence).

The genes are TRBV5-1 and TRBJ1-1; TRBD1 agrees at 8 bases. The germline CDR1 and CDR2 sequences are SGHRS and YFSETQ. The CDR3 is 14 residues long. V was clipped by 5 bases and J by 0 bases; unmatched bases: 3. As DNA, the CDR3 is TGCGCCAGCAGTCGGACAGGGATGAACACTGAAGCTTTCTTT. Its protein product is CASSRTGMNTEAFF.

The chain is built from TRBV4-3 and TRBJ1-1, with a possible D match to TRBD1 (6 bases). This CDR3 is built from 16 residues. Germline CDR1 LGHNA, CDR2 YSLEER. Trimming pared 4 bases from V and 0 bases from J, leaving 15 bases between. The CDR3 here is CASSLTGNVMNTEAFF. CDR3 DNA sequence: TGCGCCAGCAGCCTGACAGGTAACGTCATGAACACTGAAGCTTTCTTT.

This clone was seen only a few times. V is TRBV7-2 and J is TRBJ1-2; 12 nucleotides agree with TRBD1. With V trimmed by 1 base and J by 8 bases, 8 bases remained unmatched. The CDR3 extends over 16 amino acids. The germline V gene encodes CDR1 SGHTA and CDR2 FQGNSA. This chain's CDR3 is CASSLGRGQGAGGYTF. DNA of the CDR3: TGTGCCAGCAGCTTAGGGCGGGGACAGGGGGCGGGCGGCTACACCTTC.

This chain uses TRBV9 with TRBJ2-2, with unresolved D. CDR3 length equals 12 residues. Trimming cost V 0 bases and J 7 bases, with 4 bases left between them. Germline V gene sequence: CDR1 SGDLS, CDR2 YYNGEE. DNA for the CDR3: TGTGCCAGCAGCGTAGTAAACGGGGAGCTGTTTTTT. This encodes CASSVVNGELFF.

This clone was seen only a few times. The V and J genes are TRBV9 and TRBJ2-7, with a tentative D call TRBD1 (5 bases). Germline V gene lookup returns CDR1 SGDLS and CDR2 YYNGEE. The CDR3 runs to 15 residues. Between the trimmed V and J ends, which lost 4 bases and 3 bases, there was a span of 17 bases. In DNA form, the CDR3 reads TGTGCCAGCAGCCTTGGGAAGGGGCCCTTCTACGAGCAGTACTTC. It specifies CASSLGKGPFYEQYF.

The chain carries TRBV18 and TRBJ2-7, with 8 nucleotides matching TRBD2. Germline V gene sequence: CDR1 KGHSH, CDR2 LQKENI. With V trimmed by 6 bases and J by 2 bases, 6 bases remained unmatched. This CDR3 has 14 residues. The CDR3 nucleotides are TGTGCCAGCTCCTCGGGGGGGTTACCCTACGAGCAGTACTTC. Translating it yields CASSSGGLPYEQYF.

V usage is TRBV30 and J usage is TRBJ2-3; TRBD1 is a possible D gene (5 bases). The CDR3 is made up of 15 amino acids. The germline V and J ends were trimmed by 4 bases and 0 bases, with 14 bases remaining between them. CDR1 GTSNPN and CDR2 SVGIG come from the germline V gene (reference sequence). The CDR3 protein is CAWIGRQGSTDTQYF. The CDR3 DNA follows: TGTGCCTGGATTGGGCGGCAGGGTAGCACAGATACGCAGTATTTT.

The genes are TRBV9 and TRBJ2-3, with 8 bases that match TRBD2. CDR3 size: 15 residues. CDR1 is SGDLS, CDR2 YYNGEE, per germline. The V and J ends lost 2 bases and 1 base, in that order; junction bases with no gene match: 3. CDR3 sequence: CASSVGAGGTDTQYF. For the CDR3, the DNA is TGTGCCAGCAGCGTTGGAGCGGGAGGCACAGATACGCAGTATTTT.